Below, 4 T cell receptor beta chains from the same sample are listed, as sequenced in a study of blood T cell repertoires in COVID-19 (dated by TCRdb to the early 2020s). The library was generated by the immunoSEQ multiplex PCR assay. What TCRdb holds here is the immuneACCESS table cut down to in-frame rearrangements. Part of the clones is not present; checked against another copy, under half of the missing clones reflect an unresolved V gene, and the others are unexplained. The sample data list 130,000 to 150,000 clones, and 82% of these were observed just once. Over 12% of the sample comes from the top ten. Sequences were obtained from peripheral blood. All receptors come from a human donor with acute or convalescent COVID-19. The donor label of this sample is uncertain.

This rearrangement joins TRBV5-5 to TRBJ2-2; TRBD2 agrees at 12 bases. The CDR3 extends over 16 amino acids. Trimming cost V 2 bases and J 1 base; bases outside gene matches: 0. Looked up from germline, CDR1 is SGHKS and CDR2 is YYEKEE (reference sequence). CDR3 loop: CASSLLAGGNTGELFF. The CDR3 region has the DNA TGTGCCAGCAGCTTACTAGCGGGGGGGAACACCGGGGAGCTGTTTTTT.

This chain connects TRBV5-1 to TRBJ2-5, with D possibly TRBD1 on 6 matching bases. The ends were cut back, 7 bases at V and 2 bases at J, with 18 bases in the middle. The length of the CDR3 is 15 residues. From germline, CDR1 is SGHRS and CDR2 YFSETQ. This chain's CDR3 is CASGTGNIAQETQYF. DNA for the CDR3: TGCGCCAGCGGTACAGGGAATATCGCTCAAGAGACCCAGTACTTC.

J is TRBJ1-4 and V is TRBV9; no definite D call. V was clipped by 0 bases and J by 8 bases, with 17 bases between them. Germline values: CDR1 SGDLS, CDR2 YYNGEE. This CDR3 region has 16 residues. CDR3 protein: CASSVGAGNQREKLFF. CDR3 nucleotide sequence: TGTGCCAGCAGCGTAGGAGCGGGGAACCAGCGGGAAAAACTGTTTTTT.

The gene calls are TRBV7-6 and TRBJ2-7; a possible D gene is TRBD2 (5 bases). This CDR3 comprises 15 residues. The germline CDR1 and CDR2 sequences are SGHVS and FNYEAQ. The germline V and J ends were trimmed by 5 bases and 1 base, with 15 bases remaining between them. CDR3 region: CASSAPTGKSYEQYF. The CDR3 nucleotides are TGTGCCAGCAGCGCCCCTACCGGGAAATCCTACGAGCAGTACTTC.